Listed below are T cell receptor beta chains from one sample, sequenced in a study of OX40 agonist ivuxolimab in advanced cancers. Method: immunoSEQ multiplex PCR; TCRdb's copy keeps in-frame clones and lacks some. This sample carries some 46,000 clones, approximately 88% of them seen once, and the ten largest clones take roughly 10%. The input for sequencing was CD4+ or CD8+ T cells sorted from blood, taken in a trial of the OX40 agonist ivuxolimab. The receptors derive from an adult with an advanced solid tumor such as melanoma, head and neck, liver or kidney cancer. Each CDR3 is given with its conserved first and last residue. D genes are given only for firm matches. Only part of the rows carry a size: once, few, many, or a class if the clone is expanded.

V gene	J gene	D gene	clone size	CDR3 DNA	CDR3 protein
TRBV13	TRBJ2-1	TRBD1	NA	TGTGCCAGCAGCACCCTACAGGGGGTTGGAGACAATGATGAGCAGTTCTTC	CASSTLQGVGDNDEQFF
TRBV15	TRBJ2-3	TRBD2	NA	TGTGCCACCAGCAGAGGTAGCGGGCCGAGGGATACGCAGTATTTT	CATSRGSGPRDTQYF
TRBV7-9	TRBJ1-2	TRBD1	NA	TGTGCCAGCAGAACTGACAGGGACGGCTACACCTTC	CASRTDRDGYTF
TRBV5-5	TRBJ1-1	NA	NA	TGTGCCAGCAGTACGGTGAACACTGAAGCTTTCTTT	CASSTVNTEAFF
TRBV7-9	TRBJ2-7	TRBD1	NA	TGTGCCAGCAGCCACCGGGACAGGTCCTTCTACGAGCAGTACTTC	CASSHRDRSFYEQYF
TRBV7-6	TRBJ1-4	TRBD1	NA	TGTGCCAGCAGCTACCACAGGGGACCTAATGAAAAACTGTTTTTT	CASSYHRGPNEKLFF
TRBV6-5	TRBJ2-5	NA	NA	TGTGCCAGCAGTTACGGGAGGACAGGCCAAGAGACCCAGTACTTC	CASSYGRTGQETQYF
TRBV6-6	TRBJ2-2	NA	NA	TGTGCCAGCAAGGGTACCACAGGGCCCCCCGGGGAGCTGTTTTTT	CASKGTTGPPGELFF
TRBV2	TRBJ1-5	TRBD1	NA	TGTGCCAGCAGTGTGGGACAGGTAGCCGATCAAGCCCAGCATTTT	CASSVGQVADQAQHF
TRBV9	TRBJ1-6	NA	NA	TGTGCCAGCAGCGCCCAGGGGTCCCGAACGAATTCACCCCTCCACTTT	CASSAQGSRTNSPLHF
TRBV7-6	TRBJ2-1	NA	NA	TGTGCCAGCAGCTTGGAGGGGATTAGCTCCTACAATGAGCAGTTCTTC	CASSLEGISSYNEQFF
TRBV27	TRBJ1-5	TRBD1	NA	TGTGCCAGCAGTCCCCAGACAGGGGGCCACCAGCCCCAGCATTTT	CASSPQTGGHQPQHF
TRBV4-1	TRBJ2-1	NA	NA	TGCGCCAGCAGCCAAGGAAGGGGCCCTTACAATGAGCAGTTCTTC	CASSQGRGPYNEQFF
TRBV13	TRBJ1-5	NA	NA	TGTGCCAGCAGCCTATTGTATCAGCCCCAGCATTTT	CASSLLYQPQHF
TRBV4-3	TRBJ2-2	NA	NA	TGCGCCAGCAGCCAACTACCGGGGATGAACACCGGGGAGCTGTTTTTT	CASSQLPGMNTGELFF
TRBV7-9	TRBJ2-5	NA	once	TGTGCCAGCAGCTCCACCTCCCTGGGTCGGGAGACCCAGTACTTC	CASSSTSLGRETQYF
TRBV25-1	TRBJ1-6	NA	NA	TGTGCCAGCAGTGACAGGAGCTCCTATAATTCACCCCTCCACTTT	CASSDRSSYNSPLHF
TRBV19	TRBJ1-5	TRBD1	once	TGTGCCAGTAGTTCCCGACAGGGAAGCAATCAGCCCCAGCATTTT	CASSSRQGSNQPQHF
TRBV7-3	TRBJ2-2	NA	NA	TGTGCCAGCAGCTTACCCTTACTAGGCCCCGGGGAGCTGTTTTTT	CASSLPLLGPGELFF
TRBV28	TRBJ2-1	NA	NA	TGTGCCAGCAGCTCCCGGGACTCCTACAATGAGCAGTTCTTC	CASSSRDSYNEQFF
TRBV7-3	TRBJ2-5	NA	NA	TGTGCCAGCGGACCGGAGACGCAAGAGACCCAGTACTTC	CASGPETQETQYF
TRBV7-9	TRBJ1-1	NA	few	TGTGCCAGCAGCCCACAGGGACGAGCTTTCTTT	CASSPQGRAFF
TRBV6-1	TRBJ2-4	TRBD2	few	TGTGCCAGCAGTCTAGCGGGGGGGCCGTCGAACATTCAGTACTTC	CASSLAGGPSNIQYF
TRBV5-5	TRBJ1-1	NA	NA	TGTGCCAGCAGCTTAAATACAGCCTACACTGAAGCTTTCTTT	CASSLNTAYTEAFF
TRBV9	TRBJ2-1	NA	once	TGTGCCAGCAGCCCCCGGCGGGACAATGAGCAGTTCTTC	CASSPRRDNEQFF
TRBV2	TRBJ1-1	NA	NA	TGTGCCAGCAGGGCCAGGAAGACAGGTCAGGGGACGCCGAACACTGAAGCTTTCTTT	CASRARKTGQGTPNTEAFF
TRBV7-9	TRBJ2-7	TRBD2	NA	TGTGCCAGCAGCCCCGAGGGACTAGCAGCCTACGAGCAGTACTTC	CASSPEGLAAYEQYF
TRBV23-1	TRBJ1-5	TRBD1	NA	TGCGCCAGCAGTCAGGTCCCGTTACAGGGGAAAGCCAATCAGCCCCAGCATTTT	CASSQVPLQGKANQPQHF
TRBV13	TRBJ1-2	NA	NA	TGTGCCAGCAGTTCTGACGGCAGATACGGCTACACCTTC	CASSSDGRYGYTF
TRBV30	TRBJ1-3	NA	NA	TGTGCCTGGAGTGTACGCAGGGCTCCTGGAAACACCATATATTTT	CAWSVRRAPGNTIYF
TRBV6-5	TRBJ1-1	NA	NA	TGTGCCAGCAGTTACTCGAAAATATTGAACACTGAAGCTTTCTTT	CASSYSKILNTEAFF
TRBV11-2	TRBJ1-5	NA	once	TGTGCCAGCAGCTTAGGGTCGGGAAACCATCAGCCCCAGCATTTT	CASSLGSGNHQPQHF
TRBV7-2	TRBJ2-5	NA	NA	TGTGCCAGCAGCTTAGACGGATTATGGGACCAAGAGACCCAGTACTTC	CASSLDGLWDQETQYF
TRBV29-1	TRBJ1-2	NA	NA	TGCAGCGTTGTCGCTGATGGGGAGGGTTATGGCTACACCTTC	CSVVADGEGYGYTF
TRBV13	TRBJ2-1	TRBD2	NA	TGTGCCAGCAGCGAGGGACTAGCGGGGGGGCCGGTCTTCGGTGAGCAGTTCTTC	CASSEGLAGGPVFGEQFF
TRBV28	TRBJ1-2	TRBD1	NA	TGTGCCAGCAGTTCGACCGGGACAGGTGATCAACTGGCTAACTATGGCTACACCTTC	CASSSTGTGDQLANYGYTF